The 28 T cell receptor beta chains in this list originate from one sample, sequenced in a study of T cell responses to AZD1222 COVID-19 vaccine. Assay used: immunoSEQ multiplex PCR; TCRdb lists only in-frame clones, some missing. The table has fewer than 120,000 clones, about 87% seen once; the top ten hold over 1.5%. The sample in question was peripheral blood, obtained on day 0 of AZD1222 vaccination. These receptors were taken from an adult in good health.

As DNA, the CDR3 is TGTGCCAGCAGTCCCGGGAGTAACGCAGATACGCAGTATTTT. Its protein product is CASSPGSNADTQYF. The rearrangement uses TRBV2 and TRBJ2-3, with D perhaps TRBD2 (6 bases). The CDR3 loop spans 14 amino acids. CDR1 is SNHLY, CDR2 FYNNEI, per germline. The V gene lost 5 bases and the J gene lost 4 bases, with 13 bases spanning the gap.

This clone has more than one count but fewer than ten. V is TRBV4-2 and J is TRBJ1-1; TRBD1 agrees at 7 bases. Germline V CDR1 and CDR2: LGHNA, YNFKEQ. This CDR3 spans 15 amino acids. Trimming cost V 2 bases and J 9 bases; bases outside gene matches: 12. DNA for the CDR3: TGTGCCAGCAGCCAACCGAGAGGGGGCGGAACAAAAGCTTTCTTT. Amino acid sequence: CASSQPRGGGTKAFF.

V gene TRBV4-2 combines with J gene TRBJ1-2; 8 nucleotides line up with TRBD1. Germline V gene lookup returns CDR1 LGHNA and CDR2 YNFKEQ. The CDR3 runs to 16 residues. V shed 0 bases and J 2 bases; nucleotides not matched to a gene: 5. The CDR3 coding sequence is TGTGCCAGCAGCCAAGACAGGGGGCGGACCAACTATGGCTACACCTTC. As protein: CASSQDRGRTNYGYTF.

This rearrangement joins TRBV4-1 to TRBJ2-1, with D tentatively TRBD2 (6 bases). The CDR3 has 16 amino acids. Trimming shortened V by 4 bases and J by 8 bases, and 21 bases separated the two germline ends. The V gene's germline CDR1 is MGHRA and CDR2 YSYEKL. In nucleotides, the CDR3 is TGCGCCAGCAGCCGGGAAAGGGACTCCAAGAAATATGAGCAGTTCTTC. It encodes CASSRERDSKKYEQFF.

The CDR3 loop is CAISESIGGTGTEAFF. In DNA form, the CDR3 reads TGTGCCATCAGTGAGTCAATAGGGGGGACGGGCACTGAAGCTTTCTTT. The chain has TRBV10-3 and TRBJ1-1; D might be TRBD1 (6 bases). CDR3 length equals 16 residues. V was pared by 0 bases and J by 4 bases, with 15 bases between. Germline V gene lookup returns CDR1 ENHRY and CDR2 SYGVKD.

This chain joins TRBV6-1 and TRBJ2-7; no clear D gene. Per the germline V gene, CDR1 is MNHNS and CDR2 is SASEGT. V was trimmed by 2 bases and J by 2 bases, leaving 1 base between them. This CDR3 contains 11 residues. The CDR3 here is CASSEPYEQYF. The DNA for the CDR3 is TGTGCCAGCAGTGAACCCTACGAGCAGTACTTC.

The chain employs TRBV15 and TRBJ2-3, with 8 bases lining up with TRBD2. V trimming: 3 bases; J trimming: 0 bases; junction bases outside the gene matches: 11. The CDR3 has 18 amino acids. CDR1 is LNHNV, CDR2 YYDKDF, per germline (reference sequence). The CDR3 nucleotides are TGTGCCACCAGCAGGGTAGCGGGGAGATCTACTAGCACAGATACGCAGTATTTT. This sequence encodes CATSRVAGRSTSTDTQYF.

The rearrangement links TRBV27 to TRBJ1-5; 8 bases agree with TRBD1. The ends lost 8 bases at V and 5 bases at J; junction bases unmatched: 8. Germline lookup yields CDR1 MNHEY and CDR2 SMNVEV (reference sequence). CDR3 size: 14 residues. DNA of the CDR3: TGTGCCAGCGGTTACAGGGGGTCAGATCAGCCCCAGCATTTT. It yields the protein CASGYRGSDQPQHF.

This clone was counted only a few times. This chain uses TRBV7-2 with TRBJ1-2; D is uncertain. Germline assignment: CDR1 SGHTA and CDR2 FQGNSA. V lost 1 base and J lost 3, with 15 bases in between. This CDR3 has 16 amino acids. The chain's CDR3 is CASSLVLVGFDYGYTF. CDR3 DNA: TGTGCCAGCAGCTTAGTGTTGGTAGGCTTCGACTATGGCTACACCTTC.

The chain joins TRBV25-1 to TRBJ1-2; D unresolved. The CDR3 has 14 amino acids. Between the trimmed V and J ends, which lost 3 bases and 6 bases, there was a span of 14 bases. Looked up from germline, CDR1 is MGHDK and CDR2 is SYGVNS. The CDR3 spells CASSDSAQPDGYTF. The CDR3 DNA sequence: TGTGCCAGCAGTGATTCCGCCCAGCCAGATGGCTACACCTTC.

The chain combines TRBV2 with TRBJ1-5, with D possibly being TRBD1 (6 bases). CDR3 length: 13 residues. The ends were cut back, 6 bases at V and 7 bases at J, with 13 bases in the middle. Germline V gene lookup returns CDR1 SNHLY and CDR2 FYNNEI. CDR3 loop: CASRGGGGQPQHF. CDR3 in DNA: TGTGCCAGCAGAGGGGGAGGCGGGCAGCCCCAGCATTTT.

The chain links TRBV19 to TRBJ1-2; D gene uncertain. V was pared by 2 bases and J by 6 bases, with 13 bases between. CDR3 length equals 14 residues. Looked up from germline, CDR1 is LNHDA and CDR2 is SQIVND (reference sequence). The CDR3 bases are TGTGCCAGTAGTATAACGAATGTAGGGAATGGCTACACCTTC. This gives the protein CASSITNVGNGYTF.

The CDR3 DNA reads as TGTGCCAGCACAAACGACAGGGTAGGCTATGGCTACACCTTC. Its protein product is CASTNDRVGYGYTF. The V gene is TRBV2, the J gene TRBJ1-2; TRBD1 matches at 7 bases. The CDR3 is 14 amino acids. Germline assignment: CDR1 SNHLY and CDR2 FYNNEI. The junction had 9 bases not matched to a gene; V was cut back by 7 bases and J by 4 bases.

J is TRBJ1-3 and V is TRBV30; D gene unclear. V shed 3 bases and J shed 0 bases, with 9 bases lying between them. Per germline, CDR1 GTSNPN and CDR2 SVGIG (reference sequence). The CDR3 loop spans 14 amino acids. CDR3 protein: CAWRGLDSGNTIYF. The DNA for the CDR3 is TGTGCCTGGAGGGGCCTCGACTCTGGAAACACCATATATTTT.

V is TRBV19 and J is TRBJ2-7; D unclear. CDR3 size: 13 residues. V was trimmed by 5 bases and J by 2 bases, leaving 10 bases between them. Germline values: CDR1 LNHDA, CDR2 SQIVND (reference sequence). In DNA, the CDR3 is TGTGCCAGTAGTCTGGCAGAAACCTACGAGCAGTACTTC. Amino acids: CASSLAETYEQYF.

The chain combines TRBV5-1 with TRBJ2-2; D is unclear. The germline V gene has CDR1 SGHRS and CDR2 YFSETQ. Trimming pared 0 bases from V and 3 bases from J, leaving 9 bases between. This CDR3 region has 15 residues. The DNA for the CDR3 is TGCGCCAGCAGCTTGGGAGCAGGACACACCGGGGAGCTGTTTTTT. This encodes CASSLGAGHTGELFF.

The chain carries TRBV2 and TRBJ1-1; maybe TRBD1 (5 bases). V lost 5 bases to trimming and J lost 6 bases, with 10 bases between them. The germline CDR1 and CDR2 sequences are SNHLY and FYNNEI. This CDR3 contains 12 residues. CDR3 protein: CASSRQGAEAFF. The CDR3, as DNA: TGTGCCAGCAGTAGACAAGGGGCTGAAGCTTTCTTT.

V is TRBV5-4 and J is TRBJ2-1; 9 nucleotides align to TRBD2. This CDR3 region has 16 residues. Germline V gene data show CDR1 as SGHNT and CDR2 as YYREEE (reference sequence). V shed 3 bases and J 1 base; nucleotides not matched to a gene: 5. In DNA, the CDR3 is TGTGCCAGCAGCTCCAGCGGGAGGCGATCCTACAATGAGCAGTTCTTC. Translation: CASSSSGRRSYNEQFF.

V usage is TRBV2 and J usage is TRBJ1-1; possibly TRBD1 for D (6 bases). Trimming removed 5 bases at V and 5 bases at J, with 15 bases between. Per germline, CDR1 SNHLY and CDR2 FYNNEI. The CDR3 is 14 residues long. CDR3 DNA: TGTGCCAGCAGTCAAACAGGGTATGGTACTGAAGCTTTCTTT. This gives the protein CASSQTGYGTEAFF.

V is TRBV18 and J is TRBJ2-1; D not resolved. CDR3 length equals 16 residues. CDR1 KGHSH and CDR2 LQKENI come from the germline V gene. V was shortened by 6 bases and J by 3 bases, with 18 bases between the two germline ends. The CDR3 is CASSQLDGPVYNEQFF. CDR3 in DNA: TGTGCCAGCTCGCAGTTGGACGGACCCGTCTACAATGAGCAGTTCTTC.

The rearrangement links TRBV11-2 to TRBJ1-4, with TRBD1 as a possible D gene (5 bases). CDR3 length: 19 amino acids. Germline-derived CDR1 and CDR2 are SGHAT and FQNNGV. Trimming removed 5 bases at V and 8 bases at J, with 30 bases between. In nucleotides, the CDR3 is TGTGCCAGCAGCGCATATCTCACAGGAGGCCAAGACGCTAGCGAAAAACTGTTTTTT. Encoded protein: CASSAYLTGGQDASEKLFF. Looking up the rest from reference TRBV11-2 and TRBJ1-4 gives the full variable domain: EAGVAQSPRYKIIEKRQSVAFWCNPISGHATLYWYQQILGQGPKLLIQFQNNGVVDDSQLPKDRFSAERLKGVDSTLKIQPAKLEDSAVYLCASSAYLTGGQDASEKLFFGSGTQLSVL.

The V call is TRBV6-1, the J call TRBJ2-3; 10 bases are a match to TRBD2. The CDR3 is made up of 17 amino acids. The germline gives CDR1 MNHNS, CDR2 SASEGT. Trimming removed 0 bases from V and 1 base from J; junction bases left unmatched: 4. In DNA, the CDR3 is TGTGCCAGCAGTGAAGCAAGGAGCGGGAGGGGCACAGATACGCAGTATTTT. It yields the protein CASSEARSGRGTDTQYF.

The chain is built from TRBV30 and TRBJ2-7; possible D gene TRBD1, 6 bases. CDR3 length: 11 residues. Germline CDR1 GTSNPN, CDR2 SVGIG (reference sequence). The V end was cut by 0 bases, the J end by 11 bases, with 11 bases between. This CDR3 is CAWSVLRGEYF. The CDR3, as DNA: TGTGCCTGGAGTGTACTCAGGGGAGAGTACTTC.

The chain employs TRBV15 and TRBJ1-5, with 8 bases identical to TRBD1. Germline CDR1 LNHNV, CDR2 YYDKDF (reference sequence). V trimming: 5 bases; J trimming: 4 bases; junction bases outside the gene matches: 7. This CDR3 has 15 residues. The CDR3 coding sequence is TGTGCCACCAGCGGCCCGACAGGGGTTAATCAGCCCCAGCATTTT. This translates into CATSGPTGVNQPQHF.

The V call is TRBV30, the J call TRBJ1-1; 8 bases align to TRBD1. Germline CDR1 GTSNPN, CDR2 SVGIG (reference sequence). The CDR3 loop spans 15 amino acids. J was trimmed by 4 bases and V by 0 bases; bases with no gene match: 7. The CDR3 nucleotides are TGTGCCTGGAGTGTGCAACTAACAGGGGGCACTGAAGCTTTCTTT. As protein: CAWSVQLTGGTEAFF.

The genes are TRBV3-1 (or the pseudogene TRBV3-2) and TRBJ1-3; 9 bases are shared with TRBD1. Germline lookup yields CDR1 LGHDT and CDR2 YNNKEL (reference sequence). The CDR3 is 15 residues long. V gave up 4 bases and J gave up 2 bases; unmatched junction bases: 3. The CDR3 loop reads CASSPGTGTGNTIYF. The CDR3 nucleotides read TGTGCCAGCAGCCCCGGGACAGGGACTGGAAACACCATATATTTT.

The V call is TRBV3-1 (or the pseudogene TRBV3-2), the J call TRBJ1-1, with a weak D call TRBD1 (5 bases). Germline V lookup: CDR1 LGHDT, CDR2 YNNKEL (reference sequence). Trimming pared 0 bases from V and 1 base from J, leaving 18 bases between. The CDR3 is 18 amino acids. The CDR3 protein is CASSQDITGQKKNTEAFF. The CDR3 nucleotides read TGTGCCAGCAGCCAAGATATAACGGGGCAGAAAAAGAACACTGAAGCTTTCTTT.

This clone was counted a few times. This rearrangement joins TRBV11-3 to TRBJ2-2; D gene uncertain. V was cut by 5 bases and J by 5 bases, with 15 bases left in between. Germline V lookup: CDR1 SGHNT, CDR2 YENEEA. The CDR3 is 15 amino acids. CDR3 DNA sequence: TGTGCCAGCAGCCCCGGGCTTTCAGGAACCGGGGAGCTGTTTTTT. Translation gives CASSPGLSGTGELFF. Full variable domain (remainder filled in from reference TRBV11-3 and TRBJ2-2): EAGVVQSPRYKIIEKKQPVAFWCNPISGHNTLYWYLQNLGQGPELLIRYENEEAVDDSQLPKDRFSAERLKGVDSTLKIQPAELGDSAVYLCASSPGLSGTGELFFGEGSRLTVL.